The 5 T cell receptor beta chains reported below all come from one sample, sequenced in a study of tumor-infiltrating lymphocytes in primary liver carcinoma. Blood RNA came from unsorted whole blood; germline DNA was also extracted. TCR beta cDNA was prepared out of around 460 ng total RNA by means of a constant-region primer. ARM-PCR was slightly modified, and three nested multiplex PCR rounds with it gave rise to the TCR beta libraries. TRBV1-TRBV30 forward primers paired with a C-beta reverse primer drove the first two PCR rounds, 10 cycles each. TCRdb itself ran the multiplex PCR reads through MiXCR, one entry per CDR3 protein. The repertoire holds fewer than 350,000 distinct CDR3 sequences, roughly 61% seen once, with about 6.1% in the top ten. Sequenced sample: peripheral blood. These TCRs come from a man aged 35-49 years with primary liver carcinoma and hepatitis B virus infection.

This clonotype was seen repeatedly, ten times or more. The chain is built from TRBV27 and TRBJ2-1; D is undetermined. This CDR3 is built from 12 residues. Trimming stripped 8 bases from V and 5 bases from J, with 10 bases between. Germline V CDR1 and CDR2: MNHEY, SMNVEV (reference sequence). The CDR3 sequence is CASSRTNNEQFF. The CDR3 nucleotides are TGTGCCAGCTCCAGGACGAACAATGAGCAGTTCTTC.

V is TRBV4-2 and J is TRBJ2-1; perhaps TRBD2 as D (5 bases). The CDR3 runs 16 residues. Trimming shortened V by 4 bases and J by 8 bases, and 21 bases separated the two germline ends. Germline V gives CDR1 LGHNA, CDR2 YNFKEQ. Here the CDR3 DNA reads TGTGCCAGCAGCCCGGTAACTAACGGGATTCGGTATGAGCAGTTCTTC. Protein sequence: CASSPVTNGIRYEQFF.

The chain uses TRBV6-5 and TRBJ2-7, with 14 bases matching TRBD2. Germline V lookup: CDR1 MNHEY, CDR2 SVGAGI. The CDR3 is 18 amino acids. The ends lost 4 bases at V and 7 bases at J; junction bases unmatched: 15. CDR3 in DNA: TGTGCCAGCAGTTCTTCCGGGACTAGCGGGAGAGTCCCGGGAGAGCAGTACTTC. It codes for CASSSSGTSGRVPGEQYF.

This clonotype was detected many times. The V and J genes are TRBV11-2 and TRBJ2-2, with D maybe TRBD1 (6 bases). Germline CDR1 and CDR2: SGHAT and FQNNGV. The CDR3 consists of 15 residues. V lost 5 bases to trimming and J lost 1 base, with 11 bases between them. The CDR3 reads CASSPGTLNTGELFF. Written as DNA, the CDR3 is TGTGCCAGCAGCCCCGGGACACTGAACACCGGGGAGCTGTTTTTT.

This clonotype was detected only once. This may arise from a read error, as a much more abundant clone is one base away. The J gene is TRBJ1-2, the V gene TRBV6-5; D possibly corresponds to TRBD1 (5 bases). Per germline, CDR1 MNHEY and CDR2 SVGAGI. V lost 2 bases and J 10 bases, leaving 14 bases between the germline ends. CDR3 size: 13 residues. The CDR3 DNA reads TGTGCCAGCAGTTACGACGGGGCGGGTGACTACACCTTC. Translation: CASSYDGAGDYTF.